The 30 T cell receptor beta chains presented below share a single source sample, sequenced in a study of blood T cell repertoires in COVID-19. Data came from immunoSEQ multiplex PCR; TCRdb stores just in-frame clones and leaves some out. Of some 210,000 clones in the sample, 75% to 85% were seen once. Sequencing input: PBMCs or T cells enriched from blood (not recorded which). Receptor source: a young man with acute COVID-19.

Only a few counts were recorded for this clone. The chain couples TRBV3-1 (or the pseudogene TRBV3-2) to TRBJ2-1; a possible D gene is TRBD1 (6 bases). Germline CDR1 LGHDT, CDR2 YNNKEL (reference sequence). V was shortened by 6 bases and J by 4 bases, with 10 bases between the two germline ends. The CDR3 length is 13 residues. The CDR3 spells CASSDRSYNEQFF. DNA for the CDR3: TGTGCCAGCAGTGACAGGTCTTACAATGAGCAGTTCTTC.

The chain has TRBV4-1 and TRBJ1-2; D possibly corresponds to TRBD1 (6 bases). Germline V gene data show CDR1 as MGHRA and CDR2 as YSYEKL. This CDR3 spans 15 amino acids. The germline V and J ends were trimmed by 0 bases and 9 bases, with 17 bases remaining between them. The CDR3 region is CASSQDQGLSRSYTF. CDR3 DNA: TGCGCCAGCAGCCAAGACCAGGGGTTGTCACGGAGCTACACCTTC.

The V call is TRBV2, the J call TRBJ1-6, with TRBD1 identical over 8 bases. V lost 6 bases and J lost 9; bases outside the gene matches: 4. Germline CDR1 is SNHLY and CDR2 is FYNNEI. CDR3 size: 13 residues. This CDR3 reads CASRDREGSPLHF. In DNA, the CDR3 is TGTGCCAGCAGGGACAGGGAAGGTTCACCCCTCCACTTT.

V gene TRBV10-1 combines with J gene TRBJ2-3, with D maybe TRBD1 (6 bases). Germline V gene lookup returns CDR1 WNHNN and CDR2 SYGVQD (reference sequence). This CDR3 region has 14 residues. V lost 3 bases to trimming and J lost 4 bases, with 11 bases between them. The CDR3 reads CASSEQGVADTQYF. CDR3 DNA: TGCGCCAGCAGTGAACAGGGCGTTGCAGATACGCAGTATTTT.

This rearrangement joins TRBV11-2 to TRBJ2-2; the D gene is possibly TRBD2 (7 bases). This CDR3 is 14 amino acids long. Germline V gives CDR1 SGHAT, CDR2 FQNNGV. The germline V and J ends were trimmed by 7 bases and 6 bases, with 15 bases remaining between them. This chain's CDR3 is CASTSRGGAGELFF. CDR3 DNA: TGTGCCAGCACTTCGAGGGGGGGAGCCGGGGAGCTGTTTTTT.

The V and J genes are TRBV5-4 and TRBJ1-4, with 8 bases identical to TRBD1. Germline V gene sequence: CDR1 SGHNT, CDR2 YYREEE (reference sequence). After removal of 2 bases from V and 4 bases from J, the junction contained 1 base not matched to a gene. CDR3 length equals 14 residues. The CDR3 loop is CASSFTGGNEKLFF. CDR3 DNA sequence: TGTGCCAGCAGCTTTACAGGGGGTAATGAAAAACTGTTTTTT. Filled out from reference TRBV5-4 and TRBJ1-4, the complete variable domain reads ETGVTQSPTHLIKTRGQQVTLRCSSQSGHNTVSWYQQALGQGPQFIFQYYREEENGRGNFPPRFSGLQFPNYSSELNVNALELDDSALYLCASSFTGGNEKLFFGSGTQLSVL.

As regards this clone: The same CDR3 arises from other DNA sequences in this sample as well. CDR3 region: CASSPRQGGNSPLHF. Here the CDR3 DNA reads TGTGCCAGCTCACCACGCCAGGGAGGGAATTCACCCCTCCACTTT. The chain employs TRBV18 and TRBJ1-6; a weak D match, TRBD1 (5 bases). The germline gives CDR1 KGHSH, CDR2 LQKENI. V was clipped by 1 base and J by 7 bases, with 11 bases between them. The CDR3 consists of 15 residues.

The V gene is TRBV6-5, the J gene TRBJ2-5; TRBD2 aligns across 9 bases. The CDR3 totals 15 residues. Germline V lookup: CDR1 MNHEY, CDR2 SVGAGI. The trim removed 4 bases at V and 1 base at J, leaving 4 bases unmatched. CDR3 sequence reads: CASSLTSGPQETQYF. The CDR3 DNA sequence: TGTGCCAGCAGTTTGACTAGCGGCCCCCAAGAGACCCAGTACTTC.

The rearrangement joins TRBV7-2 to TRBJ2-3; weak D call: TRBD1 (5 bases). The V end was cut by 0 bases, the J end by 2 bases, with 15 bases between. CDR1 is SGHTA and CDR2 is FQGNSA in the germline V gene. CDR3 length: 17 residues. The DNA of the CDR3 is TGTGCCAGCAGCTTAGCGCAGGGCAGAGAAACCACAGATACGCAGTATTTT. Translated: CASSLAQGRETTDTQYF.

This chain connects TRBV9 to TRBJ1-2; D possibly corresponds to TRBD1 (6 bases). The CDR3 spans 14 residues. V gave up 0 bases and J gave up 6 bases, with 12 bases separating them. Germline V CDR1 and CDR2: SGDLS, YYNGEE. The CDR3 DNA follows: TGTGCCAGCAGCGTAGACAGGGCCTTCCATGGCTACACCTTC. It yields the protein CASSVDRAFHGYTF.

The rearrangement links TRBV3-1 (or the pseudogene TRBV3-2) to TRBJ2-7; 7 nucleotides line up with TRBD1. CDR1 is LGHDT and CDR2 is YNNKEL in the germline V gene (reference sequence). The ends lost 6 bases at V and 2 bases at J; junction bases unmatched: 4. The CDR3 totals 13 residues. CDR3 DNA: TGTGCCAGCAGTTCGGGACAGCCCTACGAGCAGTACTTC. Its translation: CASSSGQPYEQYF.

As for this clone: A much larger clonotype is one base distant, so this may be a read error. The chain links TRBV5-1 to TRBJ1-1, with TRBD1 as a possible D gene (6 bases). This CDR3 has 14 amino acids. V lost 2 bases to trimming and J lost 1 base, with 9 bases between them. Germline V lookup: CDR1 SGHRS, CDR2 YFSETQ. The CDR3 DNA reads TGCGCCAGCAGCTTTGGACAGAGGAACACTGAAGCTTTCTTT. It translates to CASSFGQRNTEAFF.

CDR3 residues: CASRGTGSRDTEAFF. The DNA of the CDR3 is TGCGCCAGCAGGGGGACAGGGTCTAGGGACACTGAAGCTTTCTTT. The chain joins TRBV5-1 to TRBJ1-1; TRBD1 aligns across 9 bases. J lost 3 bases, V lost 5 bases, and 8 bases had no gene match. Germline lookup yields CDR1 SGHRS and CDR2 YFSETQ. The CDR3 is 15 residues long. Complete variable domain (other parts from reference TRBV5-1 and TRBJ1-1): KAGVTQTPRYLIKTRGQQVTLSCSPISGHRSVSWYQQTPGQGLQFLFEYFSETQRNKGNFPGRFSGRQFSNSRSEMNVSTLELGDSALYLCASRGTGSRDTEAFFGQGTRLTVV.

This clone came up a few times. The V call is TRBV6-1, the J call TRBJ1-6; possibly TRBD1 for D (5 bases). Germline CDR1 MNHNS, CDR2 SASEGT. V was pared by 1 base and J by 0 bases, with 13 bases between. The CDR3 runs 18 residues. CDR3 in DNA: TGTGCCAGCAGTGAAGGCCAGGGCGTAGGCTCCTATAATTCACCCCTCCACTTT. It specifies CASSEGQGVGSYNSPLHF.

The chain joins TRBV5-1 to TRBJ1-1; the D is unclear. The V gene lost 5 bases and the J gene lost 1 base, with 9 bases spanning the gap. Germline CDR1 and CDR2: SGHRS and YFSETQ. This CDR3 spans 13 amino acids. The DNA of the CDR3 is TGCGCCAGCAGGGTACGGGAGAACACTGAAGCTTTCTTT. It yields the protein CASRVRENTEAFF.

This rearrangement joins TRBV6-5 to TRBJ1-2; D might be TRBD1 (6 bases). Germline V CDR1 and CDR2: MNHEY, SVGAGI. The CDR3 sequence is 15 residues long. Trimming shortened V by 4 bases and J by 3 bases, and 15 bases separated the two germline ends. The CDR3 reads CASSSAGGHYYGYTF. The DNA for the CDR3 is TGTGCCAGCAGTTCTGCGGGGGGCCACTACTATGGCTACACCTTC.

The chain employs TRBV7-2 and TRBJ2-5; D unresolved. The CDR3 spans 15 residues. With 2 bases removed from V and 0 bases from J, the gap between germline ends came to 10 bases. Germline V CDR1 and CDR2: SGHTA, FQGNSA. In DNA form, the CDR3 reads TGTGCCAGCAGCTTACAGGCCAGTAACCAAGAGACCCAGTACTTC. This codes for CASSLQASNQETQYF.

This chain links TRBV24-1 with TRBJ1-2; the D is unclear. CDR1 KGHDR and CDR2 SFDVKD come from the germline V gene. The CDR3 length is 13 residues. The V end lost 0 bases, the J end lost 5 bases, and 6 bases lay between the germline ends. DNA for the CDR3: TGTGCCACCAGTGATTTGACGGGTTATGGCTACACCTTC. Translated: CATSDLTGYGYTF.

The chain carries TRBV10-3 and TRBJ2-7, with D unresolved. CDR3 length equals 14 residues. Germline V gene sequence: CDR1 ENHRY, CDR2 SYGVKD. V lost 7 bases and J lost 0, with 13 bases in between. The CDR3 reads CAITSRPGSYEQYF. The CDR3 DNA is TGTGCCATCACGAGTCGGCCAGGCTCCTACGAGCAGTACTTC.

The chain joins TRBV24-1 to TRBJ2-1; tentative D call: TRBD1 (6 bases). The CDR3 sequence is 12 residues long. CDR1 KGHDR and CDR2 SFDVKD come from the germline V gene. Trimming left V 7 bases short and J 7 bases short, with 10 bases between. For the CDR3, the DNA is TGTGCCACCAGGGACAGTTTTAATGAGCAGTTCTTC. As protein: CATRDSFNEQFF.

The rearrangement uses TRBV19 and TRBJ1-2; a possible D gene is TRBD1 (5 bases). The CDR3 consists of 12 residues. Trimming stripped 8 bases from V and 5 bases from J, with 12 bases between. Germline V gene lookup returns CDR1 LNHDA and CDR2 SQIVND (reference sequence). Written as DNA, the CDR3 is TGTGCCAGTCTACAGGTTGATTATGGCTACACCTTC. Amino acid sequence: CASLQVDYGYTF.

The rearrangement links TRBV6-5 to TRBJ2-7, with 7 nucleotides matching TRBD1. This CDR3 region has 14 residues. Trimming removed 10 bases from V and 4 bases from J; junction bases left unmatched: 13. Germline CDR1 and CDR2: MNHEY and SVGAGI. The chain's CDR3 is CATKVGTVLYEQYF. The CDR3 nucleotides read TGTGCCACCAAAGTAGGGACAGTGTTGTACGAGCAGTACTTC.

The V call is TRBV4-1, the J call TRBJ1-3; a possible D gene is TRBD1 (5 bases). This CDR3 has 22 amino acids. Germline V gives CDR1 MGHRA, CDR2 YSYEKL. With 4 bases removed from V and 0 bases from J, the gap between germline ends came to 31 bases. CDR3 in amino acids: CASSRTFDPLFGGGVSGNTIYF. The DNA for the CDR3 is TGCGCCAGCAGCCGGACCTTCGACCCTCTTTTTGGAGGAGGGGTCTCTGGAAACACCATATATTTT.

This chain connects TRBV7-9 to TRBJ1-1, with D uncertain. CDR1 SEHNR and CDR2 FQNEAQ come from the germline V gene (reference sequence). Trimming removed 8 bases from V and 1 base from J, with 8 bases in between. The CDR3 runs 12 residues. The CDR3 is CASDLGNTEAFF. The CDR3 DNA reads TGTGCCAGCGATCTAGGGAACACTGAAGCTTTCTTT. The variable domain in full, with the rest retrieved from reference TRBV7-9 and TRBJ1-1, is DTGVSQNPRHKITKRGQNVTFRCDPISEHNRLYWYRQTLGQGPEFLTYFQNEAQLEKSRLLSDRFSAERPKGSFSTLEIQRTEQGDSAMYLCASDLGNTEAFFGQGTRLTVV.

The rearrangement joins TRBV4-1 to TRBJ2-7; no clear D gene. The germline V gene has CDR1 MGHRA and CDR2 YSYEKL. Trimming removed 1 base at V and 2 bases at J, with 6 bases between. The CDR3 spans 13 residues. The CDR3 loop reads CASSQGLAYEQYF. The DNA for the CDR3 is TGCGCCAGCAGCCAAGGCCTAGCCTACGAGCAGTACTTC.

This chain uses TRBV20-1 with TRBJ2-2, with D possibly matching TRBD1 (5 bases). The CDR3 is 11 residues long. Germline V gene data show CDR1 as DFQATT and CDR2 as SNEGSKA (reference sequence). V was pared by 6 bases and J by 7 bases, with 9 bases between. CDR3 amino acids: CSARGDGELFF. In nucleotides, the CDR3 is TGCAGTGCAAGGGGTGACGGGGAGCTGTTTTTT.

This sequence joins TRBV6-1 and TRBJ1-2; 9 bases align to TRBD1. V was clipped by 3 bases and J by 5 bases; unmatched bases: 4. The CDR3 covers 14 residues. Germline-derived CDR1 and CDR2 are MNHNS and SASEGT. The CDR3 is CASSEGQGLYGYTF. The CDR3 nucleotides read TGTGCCAGCAGTGAGGGACAGGGCCTATATGGCTACACCTTC.

This clone has a single count. This chain links TRBV14 with TRBJ1-2; possibly TRBD1 for D (5 bases). The CDR3 is 14 amino acids. Germline V gives CDR1 SGHDN, CDR2 FVKESK. V dropped 6 bases and J dropped 8 bases, with 19 bases sitting between them. CDR3 amino acids: CASSPQGVSGGYTF. The CDR3 coding sequence is TGTGCCAGCAGTCCCCAAGGTGTCTCAGGGGGCTACACCTTC. The full variable domain, with the rest looked up from reference TRBV14 and TRBJ1-2, is EAGVTQFPSHSVIEKGQTVTLRCDPISGHDNLYWYRRVMGKEIKFLLHFVKESKQDESGMPNNRFLAERTGGTYSTLKVQPAELEDSGVYFCASSPQGVSGGYTFGSGTRLTVV.

V usage is TRBV28 and J usage is TRBJ2-7, with D perhaps TRBD1 (5 bases). This CDR3 has 13 residues. V gave up 8 bases and J gave up 2 bases, with 13 bases separating them. Germline CDR1 MDHEN, CDR2 SYDVKM. As DNA, the CDR3 is TGTGCCAGCCCAAAGACAGAGACCTACGAGCAGTACTTC. Encoded protein: CASPKTETYEQYF.

This chain uses TRBV29-1 with TRBJ2-3; D may be TRBD2 (6 bases). CDR1 is SQVTM and CDR2 is ANQGSEA in the germline V gene. Deletions cut 6 bases from V and 8 bases from J, with 18 bases between. The CDR3 runs to 13 residues. The CDR3 sequence is CSVATSVDGTQYF. CDR3 coding DNA: TGCAGCGTCGCGACTAGTGTTGACGGTACGCAGTATTTT.